This T cell receptor (beta chain) was identified during a study of T-cell memory formation after mild COVID-19. Comments on this clonotype: Its antigen is not known.

The study's findings and limits: Later expanders leaned CD4+, whereas clones that contracted between day 15 and 85 were balanced CD4/CD8.

Trimming at V came to 5 bases and at J to 0 bases, leaving 6 bases not matched to a gene. CDR3 length equals 16 residues. Germline values: CDR1 SGHVS, CDR2 FNYEAQ. Amplification by 5'RACE using constant-segment primers produced TCR alpha and TCR beta cDNA libraries that carried sample barcodes and UMIs. MiXCR, run by TCRdb on the 5' RACE reads, gives a single entry per CDR3 protein. The table includes under 150,000 distinct CDR3 sequences, approximately 15% detected once. The TCR was taken from an adult woman who had mild COVID-19 (a few samples of this study predate the infection). Cell type and time point are not known. This chain links TRBV7-6 with TRBJ1-3; TRBD1 agrees at 8 bases. Sequencing was done on a sample of PBMCs or a T cell subset sorted from them (not recorded which). The CDR3 region has the DNA TGTGCCAGCAGCACAAATCAGGGGGCCTCTGGAAACACCATATATTTT. Encoded protein: CASSTNQGASGNTIYF.